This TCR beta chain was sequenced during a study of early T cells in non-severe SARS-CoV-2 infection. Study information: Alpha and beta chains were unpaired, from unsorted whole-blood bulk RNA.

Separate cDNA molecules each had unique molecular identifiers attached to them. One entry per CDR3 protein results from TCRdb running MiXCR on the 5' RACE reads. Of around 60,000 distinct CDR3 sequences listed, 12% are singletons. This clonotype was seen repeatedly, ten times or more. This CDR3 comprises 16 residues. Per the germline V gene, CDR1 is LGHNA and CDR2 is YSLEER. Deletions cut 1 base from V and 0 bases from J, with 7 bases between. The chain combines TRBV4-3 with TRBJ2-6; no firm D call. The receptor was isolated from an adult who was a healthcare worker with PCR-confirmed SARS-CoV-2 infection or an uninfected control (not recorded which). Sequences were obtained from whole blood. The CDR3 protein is CASSQGGSSGANVLTF. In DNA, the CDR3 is TGCGCCAGCAGCCAAGGGGGTAGCTCTGGGGCCAACGTCCTGACTTTC.